The 27 T cell receptor beta chains given below trace back to one sample, sequenced in a study of T cell repertoires in cytomegalovirus infection. No cognate antigen is known for these TCRs. TCRdb reanalysed the reads using MiXCR and keeps one entry per CDR3 protein. The sample carries approximately 730,000 distinct CDR3 sequences, around 29% recorded once. This sample comprised cultured CD8+ T cells from PBMCs, obtained from culture after CMV antigen stimulation. The receptors derive from a human donor in good health (CMV status not recorded). Some clones in this sample may be carry-over from other donors' samples.

In DNA, the CDR3 is TGTGCCAGCACAGGACAGGGGAGGGGGCAGCCCCAGCATTTT. Translation gives CASTGQGRGQPQHF. V usage is TRBV6-2 or TRBV6-3 and J usage is TRBJ1-5, with TRBD1 matching over 9 bases. V lost 7 bases to trimming and J lost 7 bases; unmatched junction nucleotides: 8. CDR3 length: 14 amino acids. In germline, CDR1 is MNHEY, CDR2 SVGEGT.

In this sample, this clonotype turned up many times. The chain is built from TRBV12-3 or TRBV12-4 and TRBJ1-1, with 9 bases fitting TRBD1. This CDR3 is 18 amino acids long. Trimming removed 7 bases from V and 1 base from J; junction bases left unmatched: 16. The DNA of the CDR3 is TGTGCCAGCACCCTGCCCCTCGGGACAGGGCCCCCGAACACTGAAGCTTTCTTT. It yields the protein CASTLPLGTGPPNTEAFF.

The genes are TRBV6-2 or TRBV6-3 and TRBJ1-1, with D possibly matching TRBD1 (5 bases). Germline assignment: CDR1 MNHEY and CDR2 SVGEGT. This CDR3 spans 11 amino acids. With 3 bases removed from V and 10 bases from J, the gap between germline ends came to 9 bases. For the CDR3, the DNA is TGTGCCAGCAGTTATTATAGGGGAGCTTTCTTT. This gives the protein CASSYYRGAFF.

This clonotype was observed a handful of times. The gene calls are TRBV6-2 or TRBV6-3 and TRBJ2-5; D may match TRBD1 or TRBD2 (5 bases each). Germline CDR1 MNHEY, CDR2 SVGEGT. The CDR3 runs 14 residues. Trimming shortened V by 7 bases and J by 4 bases, and 16 bases separated the two germline ends. In DNA, the CDR3 is TGTGCCAGCACCACGGGACGCTGGGGAGAGACCCAGTACTTC. It yields the protein CASTTGRWGETQYF.

This clonotype was seen repeatedly, ten times or more. This chain connects TRBV6-1 to TRBJ2-7; D not resolved. Between the trimmed V and J ends, which lost 3 bases and 5 bases, there was a span of 8 bases. The CDR3 consists of 12 residues. The germline gives CDR1 MNHNS, CDR2 SASEGT. The CDR3 is CASSELGDEQYV. The CDR3, as DNA: TGTGCCAGCAGTGAGTTGGGCGACGAGCAGTACGTC.

The chain recombines TRBV12-3 or TRBV12-4 with TRBJ2-6; D ambiguous. With 5 bases removed from V and 6 bases from J, the gap between germline ends came to 14 bases. The CDR3 spans 15 residues. The CDR3 protein is CASSTPLGPANVLTF. CDR3 nucleotide sequence: TGTGCCAGCAGTACCCCGTTGGGCCCGGCCAACGTCCTGACTTTC.

In its sample, this clonotype was seen a few times. This CDR3 is CASSEIVSGGAGTDTQYF. DNA of the CDR3: TGTGCCAGCAGTGAGATCGTTAGCGGGGGGGCCGGGACAGATACGCAGTATTTT. The chain is built from TRBV2 and TRBJ2-3; 11 positions match TRBD2. Germline CDR1 and CDR2: SNHLY and FYNNEI. V was clipped by 3 bases and J by 3 bases; unmatched bases: 11. The CDR3 runs to 18 residues.

The CDR3 reads CASKGRTVYGYTF. The CDR3, as DNA: TGTGCCAGTAAGGGACGGACAGTTTATGGCTACACCTTC. The chain uses TRBV19 and TRBJ1-2; D might be TRBD1 (6 bases). Germline CDR1 is LNHDA and CDR2 is SQIVND (reference sequence). The V end lost 7 bases, the J end lost 5 bases, and 14 bases lay between the germline ends. The CDR3 has 13 amino acids.

The V gene is TRBV9, the J gene TRBJ2-1; no clear D gene. V lost 3 bases and J 7 bases, leaving 5 bases between the germline ends. This CDR3 is 11 amino acids long. Germline loops: CDR1 SGDLS, CDR2 YYNGEE. The CDR3 DNA reads as TGTGCCAGCAGCGCTGAGAATGAGCAGTTCTTC. Translation: CASSAENEQFF.

This rearrangement joins TRBV19 to TRBJ1-2; a weak D match, TRBD1 (5 bases). V lost 0 bases to trimming and J lost 4 bases, with 24 bases between them. Germline CDR1 and CDR2: LNHDA and SQIVND (reference sequence). CDR3 length: 19 amino acids. Here the CDR3 DNA reads TGTGCCAGTAGTATAGAACCCTCCGGGACCCTGGGAATAGTCTATGGCTACACCTTC. It yields the protein CASSIEPSGTLGIVYGYTF. The full variable domain, with the rest looked up from reference TRBV19 and TRBJ1-2, is DGGITQSPKYLFRKEGQNVTLSCEQNLNHDAMYWYRQDPGQGLRLIYYSQIVNDFQKGDIAEGYSVSREKKESFPLTVTSAQKNPTAFYLCASSIEPSGTLGIVYGYTFGSGTRLTVV.

This clonotype appeared many times. The rearrangement joins TRBV7-2 to TRBJ1-1; D remains ambiguous. The CDR3 consists of 16 residues. In germline, CDR1 is SGHTA, CDR2 FQGNSA. V was shortened by 1 base and J by 0 bases, with 12 bases between the two germline ends. CDR3 nucleotide sequence: TGTGCCAGCAGCTTAGGACCTTTAACCATGAACACTGAAGCTTTCTTT. Protein product: CASSLGPLTMNTEAFF.

The chain recombines TRBV27 with TRBJ1-5; D ambiguous. V lost 1 base and J 2 bases, leaving 9 bases between the germline ends. Germline assignment: CDR1 MNHEY and CDR2 SMNVEV (reference sequence). This CDR3 contains 15 residues. The CDR3 protein is CASSLWAAGNQPQHF. Written as DNA, the CDR3 is TGTGCCAGCAGTTTATGGGCAGCCGGCAATCAGCCCCAGCATTTT.

The chain joins TRBV6-6 to TRBJ1-5; D ambiguous. V was trimmed by 0 bases and J by 8 bases, leaving 11 bases between them. The CDR3 totals 14 residues. CDR1 MNHNY and CDR2 SVGAGI come from the germline V gene (reference sequence). The chain's CDR3 is CASSYSSPIEPQHF. CDR3 bases: TGTGCCAGCAGTTACTCGTCCCCTATAGAGCCCCAGCATTTT.

The chain recombines TRBV9 with TRBJ1-5; 9 nucleotides agree with TRBD1. This CDR3 is built from 17 residues. Trimming removed 3 bases from V and 4 bases from J; junction bases left unmatched: 11. CDR1 is SGDLS, CDR2 YYNGEE, per germline. The CDR3 region is CASSGRTGVSLNQPQHF. For the CDR3, the DNA is TGTGCCAGCAGCGGACGGACAGGGGTTTCCCTAAATCAGCCCCAGCATTTT.

This clonotype was seen ten or more times. The chain has TRBV27 and TRBJ2-2; D gene unclear. Germline CDR1 is MNHEY and CDR2 is SMNVEV (reference sequence). This CDR3 spans 14 amino acids. Deletions cut 4 bases from V and 0 bases from J, with 6 bases between. The CDR3 loop reads CASSSHSNTGELFF. The CDR3 nucleotides are TGTGCCAGCAGTTCCCACTCGAACACCGGGGAGCTGTTTTTT.

This clonotype was counted ten times or more. The rearrangement joins TRBV5-1 to TRBJ1-6; 7 bases agree with TRBD1. The CDR3 has 16 amino acids. V trimming: 2 bases; J trimming: 6 bases; junction bases outside the gene matches: 8. Germline loops: CDR1 SGHRS, CDR2 YFSETQ. The CDR3 DNA follows: TGCGCCAGCAGCTTCCACAACAGGGGACCTAATTCACCCCTCCACTTT. It specifies CASSFHNRGPNSPLHF.

This clonotype came up a few times. This rearrangement joins TRBV7-8 to TRBJ2-4; D call uncertain. The germline CDR1 and CDR2 sequences are SGHVS and FQNEAQ. The CDR3 extends over 13 amino acids. The V and J ends lost 0 bases and 4 bases respectively, with 4 bases between them. Here the CDR3 reads CASSLAQKNIQYF. Written as DNA, the CDR3 is TGTGCCAGCAGCTTAGCGCAGAAAAACATTCAGTACTTC.

This clonotype was counted between two and nine times. V usage is TRBV6-5 and J usage is TRBJ2-3; no clear D. Germline CDR1 and CDR2: MNHEY and SVGAGI. This CDR3 has 15 amino acids. Between the trimmed V and J ends, which lost 4 bases and 2 bases, there was a span of 13 bases. CDR3 coding DNA: TGTGCCAGCAGTTCGGGCCGAGTCAACACAGATACGCAGTATTTT. This codes for CASSSGRVNTDTQYF.

The J gene is TRBJ1-1, the V gene TRBV11-2; the D is unclear. The CDR3 runs to 14 residues. V dropped 5 bases and J dropped 1 base, with 11 bases sitting between them. CDR1 is SGHAT and CDR2 is FQNNGV in the germline V gene. CDR3 coding DNA: TGTGCCAGCAGCACTCGACCGGGGAACACTGAAGCTTTCTTT. This encodes CASSTRPGNTEAFF.

The chain employs TRBV9 and TRBJ2-7; 7 nucleotides match TRBD1. J was trimmed by 2 bases and V by 3 bases; bases with no gene match: 8. The V gene's germline CDR1 is SGDLS and CDR2 YYNGEE. CDR3 size: 15 residues. The CDR3 loop is CASSGEGDRPYEQYF. The CDR3 region has the DNA TGTGCCAGCAGCGGAGAGGGGGACAGACCCTACGAGCAGTACTTC.

This clonotype was picked up many times. J is TRBJ1-5 and V is TRBV7-2; D remains unclear. The V end was cut by 5 bases, the J end by 3 bases, with 8 bases between. Germline values: CDR1 SGHTA, CDR2 FQGNSA. CDR3 length: 13 amino acids. In DNA, the CDR3 is TGTGCCAGCAGCCCAAACTACAATCAGCCCCAGCATTTT. Translation gives CASSPNYNQPQHF.

V gene TRBV6-2 or TRBV6-3 combines with J gene TRBJ2-1, with D possibly matching TRBD1 (6 bases). The CDR3 consists of 16 residues. With 2 bases removed from V and 7 bases from J, the gap between germline ends came to 18 bases. Germline V gene lookup returns CDR1 MNHEY and CDR2 SVGEGT. The CDR3: CASSYVGAQLENEQFF. The DNA for the CDR3 is TGTGCCAGCAGTTACGTGGGGGCGCAACTTGAGAATGAGCAGTTCTTC.

This clonotype was observed a few times. The V call is TRBV7-2, the J call TRBJ1-6; possible D gene TRBD1, 6 bases. V was shortened by 3 bases and J by 10 bases, with 13 bases between the two germline ends. Germline loops: CDR1 SGHTA, CDR2 FQGNSA. This CDR3 is built from 14 residues. The CDR3: CASSLARGGSPLHF. CDR3 DNA sequence: TGTGCCAGCAGCTTGGCCAGGGGCGGCTCACCCCTCCACTTT. The complete variable domain, with remaining parts taken from reference TRBV7-2 and TRBJ1-6, reads GAGVSQSPSNKVTEKGKDVELRCDPISGHTALYWYRQSLGQGLEFLIYFQGNSAPDKSGLPSDRFSAERTGGSVSTLTIQRTQQEDSAVYLCASSLARGGSPLHFGNGTRLTVT.

The chain combines TRBV10-3 with TRBJ2-4, with no clear D. The CDR3 covers 9 residues. Trimming removed 8 bases from V and 15 bases from J, with 11 bases in between. The germline gives CDR1 ENHRY, CDR2 SYGVKD. The CDR3 protein is CAILAQWYF. CDR3 DNA sequence: TGTGCCATCCTCGCCCAATGGTACTTC.

CDR3 in amino acids: CASSFRGGPTEAFF. CDR3 in DNA: TGTGCCAGCAGCTTTCGGGGAGGGCCCACTGAAGCTTTCTTT. The chain combines TRBV7-9 with TRBJ1-1, with D unresolved. Per germline, CDR1 SEHNR and CDR2 FQNEAQ (reference sequence). Trimming cost V 3 bases and J 4 bases, with 12 bases left between them. The CDR3 has 14 amino acids.

The chain has TRBV29-1 and TRBJ2-3; D uncertain. Trimming took off 7 bases at V and 14 bases at J, with 16 bases between the two ends. Germline CDR1 and CDR2: SQVTM and ANQGSEA. The CDR3 extends over 10 amino acids. CDR3 sequence: CSAVEQIRYF. For the CDR3, the DNA is TGCAGCGCTGTAGAACAGATAAGGTATTTT.

This clonotype was seen a handful of times. This rearrangement joins TRBV11-1 to TRBJ1-4; possible D gene TRBD1, 5 bases. This CDR3 has 14 residues. The V and J ends lost 5 bases and 5 bases respectively, with 12 bases between them. The germline V gene encodes CDR1 SGHAT and CDR2 FQDESV (reference sequence). The CDR3 DNA is TGTGCCAGCAGCCGGGAGGGGCCGAATGAAAAACTGTTTTTT. Its protein is CASSREGPNEKLFF.